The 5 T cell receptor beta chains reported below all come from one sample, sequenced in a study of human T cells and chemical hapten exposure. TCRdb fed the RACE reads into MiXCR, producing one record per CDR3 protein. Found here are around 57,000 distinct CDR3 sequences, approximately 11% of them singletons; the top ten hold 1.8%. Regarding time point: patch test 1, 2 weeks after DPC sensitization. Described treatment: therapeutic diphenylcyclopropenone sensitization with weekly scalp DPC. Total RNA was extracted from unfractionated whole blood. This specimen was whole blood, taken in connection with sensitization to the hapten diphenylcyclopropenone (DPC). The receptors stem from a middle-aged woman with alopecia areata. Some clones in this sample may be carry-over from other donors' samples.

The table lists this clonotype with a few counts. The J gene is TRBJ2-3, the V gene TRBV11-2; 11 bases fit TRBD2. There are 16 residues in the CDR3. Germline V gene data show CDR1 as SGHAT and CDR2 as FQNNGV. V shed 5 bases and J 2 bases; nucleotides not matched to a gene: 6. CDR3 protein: CASSLGLAGTTDTQYF. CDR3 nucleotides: TGTGCCAGCAGCCTCGGACTAGCGGGTACCACAGATACGCAGTATTTT.

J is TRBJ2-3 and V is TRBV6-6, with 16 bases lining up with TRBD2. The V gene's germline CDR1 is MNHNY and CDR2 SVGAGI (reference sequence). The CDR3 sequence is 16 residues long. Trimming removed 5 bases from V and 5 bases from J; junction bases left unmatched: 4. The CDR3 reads CASSGTSGGAIDTQYF. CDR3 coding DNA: TGTGCCAGCAGTGGGACTAGCGGGGGGGCTATAGATACGCAGTATTTT.

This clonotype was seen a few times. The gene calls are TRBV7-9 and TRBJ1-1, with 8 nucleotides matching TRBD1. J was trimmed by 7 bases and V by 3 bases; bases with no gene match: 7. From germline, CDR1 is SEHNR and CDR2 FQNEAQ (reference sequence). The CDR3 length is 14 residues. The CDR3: CASSLGQGAGEAFF. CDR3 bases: TGTGCCAGCAGCTTGGGCCAGGGGGCCGGTGAAGCTTTCTTT.

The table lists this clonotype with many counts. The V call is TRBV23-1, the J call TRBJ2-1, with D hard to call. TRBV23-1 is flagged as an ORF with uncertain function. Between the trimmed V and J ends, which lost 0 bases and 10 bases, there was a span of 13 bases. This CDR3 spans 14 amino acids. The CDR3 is CASSQSASCREQFF. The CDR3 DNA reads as TGCGCCAGCAGTCAATCGGCATCATGTCGGGAGCAGTTCTTC.

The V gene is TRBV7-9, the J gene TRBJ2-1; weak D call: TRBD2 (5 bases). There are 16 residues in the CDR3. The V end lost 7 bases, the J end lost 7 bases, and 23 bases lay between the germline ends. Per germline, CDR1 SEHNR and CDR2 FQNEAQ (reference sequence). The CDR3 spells CASTQKKTSGRNEQFF. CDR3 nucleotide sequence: TGTGCCAGCACCCAAAAAAAGACCAGCGGTAGGAATGAGCAGTTCTTC.